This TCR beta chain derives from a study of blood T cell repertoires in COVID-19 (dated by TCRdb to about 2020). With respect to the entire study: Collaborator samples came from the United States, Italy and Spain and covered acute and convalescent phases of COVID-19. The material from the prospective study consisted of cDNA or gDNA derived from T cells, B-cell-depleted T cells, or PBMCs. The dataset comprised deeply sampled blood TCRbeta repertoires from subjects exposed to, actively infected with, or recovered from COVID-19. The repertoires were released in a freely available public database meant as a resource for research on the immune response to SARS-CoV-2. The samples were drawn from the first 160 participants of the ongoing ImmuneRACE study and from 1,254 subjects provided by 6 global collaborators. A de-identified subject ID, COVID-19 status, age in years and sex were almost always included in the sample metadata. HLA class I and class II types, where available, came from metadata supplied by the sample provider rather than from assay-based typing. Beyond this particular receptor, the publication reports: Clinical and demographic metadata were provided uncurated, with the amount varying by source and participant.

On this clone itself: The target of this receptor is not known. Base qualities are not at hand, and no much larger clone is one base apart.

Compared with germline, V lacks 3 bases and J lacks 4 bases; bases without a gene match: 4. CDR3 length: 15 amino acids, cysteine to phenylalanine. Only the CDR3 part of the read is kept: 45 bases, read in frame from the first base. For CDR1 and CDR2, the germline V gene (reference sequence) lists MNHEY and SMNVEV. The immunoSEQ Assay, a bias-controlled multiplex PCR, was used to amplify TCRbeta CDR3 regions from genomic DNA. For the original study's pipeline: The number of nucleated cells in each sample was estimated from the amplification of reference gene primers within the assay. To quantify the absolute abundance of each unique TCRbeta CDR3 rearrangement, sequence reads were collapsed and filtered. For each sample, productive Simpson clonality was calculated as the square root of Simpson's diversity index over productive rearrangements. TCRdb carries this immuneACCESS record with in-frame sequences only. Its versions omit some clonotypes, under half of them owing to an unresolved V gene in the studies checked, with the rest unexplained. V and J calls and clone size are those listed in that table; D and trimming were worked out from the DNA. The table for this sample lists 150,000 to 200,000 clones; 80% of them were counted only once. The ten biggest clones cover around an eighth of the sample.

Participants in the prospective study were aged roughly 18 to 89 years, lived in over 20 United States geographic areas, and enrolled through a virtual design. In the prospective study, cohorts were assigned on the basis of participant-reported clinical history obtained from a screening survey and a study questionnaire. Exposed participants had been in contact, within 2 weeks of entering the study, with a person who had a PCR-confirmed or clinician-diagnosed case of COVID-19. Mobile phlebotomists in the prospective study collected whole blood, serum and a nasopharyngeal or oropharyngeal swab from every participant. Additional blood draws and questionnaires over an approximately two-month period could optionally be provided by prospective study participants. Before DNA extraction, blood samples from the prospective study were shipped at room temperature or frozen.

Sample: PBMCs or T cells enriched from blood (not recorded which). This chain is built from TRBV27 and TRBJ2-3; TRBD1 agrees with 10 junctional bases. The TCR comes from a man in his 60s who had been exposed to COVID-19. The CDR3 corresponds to CASSLSGTGADTQYF. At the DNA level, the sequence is TGTGCCAGCAGTTTGTCCGGGACAGGGGCAGATACGCAGTATTTT.